These 14 T cell receptor beta chains share one sample of origin, sequenced in a study of CD8+CD57+ T cells in acquired aplastic anemia. Profiling of TCR beta VDJ combinations and CDR3 sequences used genomic DNA as template. TCRdb re-called the reads with MiXCR, one entry per CDR3 protein. The sample contains some 290,000 distinct CDR3 sequences, 45% to 65% of which appear only once. Material for sequencing was sorted CD4+, CD8+, or CD8+CD57+ T cells (not recorded which) from PBMCs. These receptor sequences come from a human donor with severe aplastic anemia or a healthy control (not recorded which).

This clonotype was counted ten times or more. V and J are TRBV7-3 and TRBJ1-1, with 9 bases lining up with TRBD1. J gave up 1 base and V 4 bases, and 4 bases lay outside the gene matches. The CDR3 has 15 residues. CDR1 is SGHTA and CDR2 is FQGTGA in the germline V gene. CDR3 sequence: CASSSRTGANTEAFF. DNA of the CDR3: TGTGCCAGCAGCTCCCGGACAGGGGCGAACACTGAAGCTTTCTTT.

This clonotype was counted ten times or more. The V and J genes are TRBV16 and TRBJ1-1; perhaps TRBD1 as D (5 bases). CDR3 length: 16 amino acids. V was pared by 1 base and J by 1 base, with 13 bases between. Germline loops: CDR1 KGHSY, CDR2 FQNENV. For the CDR3, the DNA is TGTGCCAGCAGCCAATATTTCGGGCAGGGGAACACTGAAGCTTTCTTT. This gives the protein CASSQYFGQGNTEAFF.

This clonotype was seen many times. The V and J genes are TRBV6-5 and TRBJ1-2; possibly TRBD1 for D (5 bases). Germline CDR1 and CDR2: MNHEY and SVGAGI. The CDR3 consists of 16 residues. With 0 bases removed from V and 0 bases from J, the gap between germline ends came to 11 bases. The CDR3 sequence is CASSYSKQDANYGYTF. The CDR3, as DNA: TGTGCCAGCAGTTACTCGAAACAGGACGCTAACTATGGCTACACCTTC.

V and J are TRBV15 and TRBJ1-3; TRBD1 matches at 8 bases. V was clipped by 4 bases and J by 0 bases; unmatched bases: 8. The germline V gene encodes CDR1 LNHNV and CDR2 YYDKDF (reference sequence). This CDR3 contains 17 residues. CDR3 DNA: TGTGCCACCAGCAAGGACAGGGTCATCGCCTCTGGAAACACCATATATTTT. Protein product: CATSKDRVIASGNTIYF.

Turning to this clonotype: A junction end diverges from the germline sequence, so it may reflect a read error. The V call is TRBV10-2, the J call TRBJ2-7; 8 positions match TRBD1. This CDR3 is built from 13 residues. Germline V gene data show CDR1 as WSHSY and CDR2 as SAAADI. DNA of the CDR3: TGTGCCAGCCCAGGACAGGGCTCCTACGAGCGGTACTTC. Residues: CASPGQGSYERYF.

As concerns this clonotype: The junction differs from germline at one of its ends, possibly a read error. The rearrangement links TRBV7-9 to TRBJ2-7, with D possibly being TRBD1 or TRBD2 (5 bases each). Germline CDR1 and CDR2: SEHNR and FQNEAQ (reference sequence). The length of the CDR3 is 14 residues. The CDR3 DNA reads TGTGCCAGCAGCTTACTCCGGGGCACCGGGGAGCTGTACTTC. This gives the protein CASSLLRGTGELYF.

Worth noting for this clonotype: In this CDR3 the conserved last residue, phenylalanine or tryptophan, is missing, so a read error is likely. The CDR3 here is CASSYSTPGLSQPQHV. CDR3 coding DNA: TGTGCCAGCAGTTACTCCACCCCGGGATTAAGCCAGCCCCAGCATGTT. The chain employs TRBV6-7 and TRBJ1-5; D uncertain. Being an ORF, TRBV6-7 has a function that is uncertain. The CDR3 is made up of 16 amino acids. The ends were cut back, 0 bases at V and 7 bases at J, with 16 bases in the middle.

The chain combines TRBV6-5 with TRBJ2-1, with 10 bases that match TRBD2. Trimming cost V 5 bases and J 9 bases; bases outside gene matches: 13. The CDR3 sequence is 16 residues long. CDR1 and CDR2 from the germline V gene are MNHEY and SVGAGI. The CDR3 spells CASSGQLAGSSGEQFF. For the CDR3, the DNA is TGTGCCAGCAGTGGCCAACTAGCGGGGTCCTCCGGTGAGCAGTTCTTC.

The chain is built from TRBV14 and TRBJ2-2; TRBD1 matches at 7 bases. V dropped 3 bases and J dropped 4; count of bases not matched to a gene: 2. Germline V gene data show CDR1 as SGHDN and CDR2 as FVKESK. This CDR3 has 14 residues. The CDR3 nucleotides are TGTGCCAGCAGCCAGGGACAGTTCACCGGGGAGCTGTTTTTT. It specifies CASSQGQFTGELFF.

The V call is TRBV15, the J call TRBJ1-4; D unresolved. Germline values: CDR1 LNHNV, CDR2 YYDKDF (reference sequence). This CDR3 comprises 12 residues. The ends were cut back, 1 base at V and 7 bases at J, with 4 bases in the middle. The chain's CDR3 is CATSRGAEKLFF. CDR3 DNA sequence: TGTGCCACCAGCAGAGGCGCTGAAAAACTGTTTTTT.

Only one count was recorded for this clonotype. This chain joins TRBV2 and TRBJ2-1; weak D call: TRBD2 (6 bases). CDR3 length: 16 amino acids. Trimming took off 3 bases at V and 5 bases at J, with 17 bases between the two ends. Germline-derived CDR1 and CDR2 are SNHLY and FYNNEI. The CDR3 is CASSDHGTGGNNEQFF. The CDR3 nucleotides are TGTGCCAGCAGTGACCACGGGACTGGCGGTAACAATGAGCAGTTCTTC. The full variable domain, in which reference TRBV2 and TRBJ2-1 provide the parts outside the CDR3, is EPEVTQTPSHQVTQMGQEVILRCVPISNHLYFYWYRQILGQKVEFLVSFYNNEISEKSEIFDDQFSVERPDGSNFTLKIRSTKLEDSAMYFCASSDHGTGGNNEQFFGPGTRLTVL.

The rearrangement links TRBV9 to TRBJ1-1; D remains unclear. CDR3 size: 14 residues. CDR1 is SGDLS, CDR2 YYNGEE, per germline. Trimming left V 1 base short and J 4 bases short, with 11 bases between. In nucleotides, the CDR3 is TGTGCCAGCAGCGTATCTCTAGGGATCACTGAAGCTTTCTTT. Amino acids: CASSVSLGITEAFF.

The J gene is TRBJ2-7, the V gene TRBV6-6; a possible D gene is TRBD2 (5 bases). The CDR3 length is 15 residues. Germline CDR1 MNHNY, CDR2 SVGAGI (reference sequence). Trimming removed 5 bases from V and 2 bases from J, with 16 bases in between. CDR3 residues: CASSPLETTTYEQYF. The CDR3 region has the DNA TGTGCCAGCAGTCCCCTCGAGACTACAACCTACGAGCAGTACTTC.

This rearrangement joins TRBV24-1 to TRBJ2-5; D is uncertain. CDR3 length equals 13 residues. Trimming shortened V by 0 bases and J by 5 bases, and 6 bases separated the two germline ends. The germline CDR1 and CDR2 sequences are KGHDR and SFDVKD. CDR3 in DNA: TGTGCCACCAGTGATTTGCAGTCGGAGACCCAGTACTTC. This codes for CATSDLQSETQYF.